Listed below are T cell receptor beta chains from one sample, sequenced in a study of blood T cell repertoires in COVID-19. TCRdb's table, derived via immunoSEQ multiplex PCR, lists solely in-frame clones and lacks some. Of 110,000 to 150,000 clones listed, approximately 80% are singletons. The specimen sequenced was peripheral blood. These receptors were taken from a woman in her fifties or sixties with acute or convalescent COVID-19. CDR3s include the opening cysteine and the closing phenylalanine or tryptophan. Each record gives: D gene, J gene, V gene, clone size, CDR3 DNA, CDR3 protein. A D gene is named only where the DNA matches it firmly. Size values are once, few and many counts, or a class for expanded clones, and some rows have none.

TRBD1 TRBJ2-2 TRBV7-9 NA TGTGCCAGCAGCTCGGGACAGATCGGGGAGCTGTTTTTT CASSSGQIGELFF
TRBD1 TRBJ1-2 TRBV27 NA TGTGCCAGCCGCCGGGGGCAGGGGGCATATGGCTACACCTTC CASRRGQGAYGYTF
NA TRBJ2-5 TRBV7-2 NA TGTGCCAGCAGCTTGGGCTGGGTTTGGGAGACCCAGTACTTC CASSLGWVWETQYF
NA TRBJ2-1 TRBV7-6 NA TGTGCCAGCAGCCGACAGTACAATGAGCAGTTCTTC CASSRQYNEQFF
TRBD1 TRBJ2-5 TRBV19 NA TGTGCCAGTAGACAATGGGCAGGGGGCCGGGAGACCCAGTACTTC CASRQWAGGRETQYF
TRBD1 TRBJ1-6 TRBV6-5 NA TGTGCCAGCAGTTACTTAGGGGGCACATCCCCCCTCCACTTT CASSYLGGTSPLHF
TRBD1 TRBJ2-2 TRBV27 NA TGTGCCAGCAGTTTATTAACAGGGGAAATCGGGGAGCTGTTTTTT CASSLLTGEIGELFF
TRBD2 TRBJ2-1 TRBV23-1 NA TGCGCCATTAACACTAGCGAAAAAAACAATGAGCAGTTCTTC CAINTSEKNNEQFF
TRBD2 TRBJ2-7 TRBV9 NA TGTGCCAGCAGCGTTAGTCTAGCGGGAGGGCGGGACGAGCAGTACTTC CASSVSLAGGRDEQYF
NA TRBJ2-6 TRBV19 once TGTGCCAGTAGTATATCGGGAACAGTTTCCTCTGGGGCCAACGTCCTGACTTTC CASSISGTVSSGANVLTF
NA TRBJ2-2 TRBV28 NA TGTGCCAGCAGTTTACAGAAGGGGCGGGGCGGGGAGCTGTTTTTT CASSLQKGRGGELFF
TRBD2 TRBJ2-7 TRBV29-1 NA TGCAGCGTTGAAGGGCTAGCGGGAGGGTACTACGAGCAGTACTTC CSVEGLAGGYYEQYF
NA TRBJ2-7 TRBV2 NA TGTGCCAGCAGTGCAGGGTGGGACGAGCAGTACTTC CASSAGWDEQYF
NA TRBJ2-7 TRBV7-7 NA TGTGCTAGCAGCTTATCGGCAGGGGAGGGGTACGAGCAGTACTTC CASSLSAGEGYEQYF
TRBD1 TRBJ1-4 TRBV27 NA TGTGCCAGCAAGTTTCACGGGACAGGGGATGAAAAACTGTTTTTT CASKFHGTGDEKLFF
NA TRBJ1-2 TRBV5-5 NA TGTGCCAGCAGCTTACTAAGGGGGGGAGTAAACTATGGCTACACCTTC CASSLLRGGVNYGYTF
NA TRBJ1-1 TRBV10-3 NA TGTGCCATCAGTGAGTCGACAGCCGAAGCTTTCTTT CAISESTAEAFF
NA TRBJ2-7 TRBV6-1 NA TGTGCCAGCAGTGCGGGGGGTTGGGGGCGCTTCGGCGAGCAGTACTTC CASSAGGWGRFGEQYF
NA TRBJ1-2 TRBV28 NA TGTGCCAGCAGTTTAGGCAGGGTCTCCTATGGCTACACCTTC CASSLGRVSYGYTF
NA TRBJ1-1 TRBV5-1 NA TGCGCCAGCAGCTTGGTCCGGGGCACTGAAGCTTTCTTT CASSLVRGTEAFF
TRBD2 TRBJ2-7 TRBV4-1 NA TGCGCCAGCAGCCAGGATTTTTTCGTATTGACTAGCCCGGGGGACGAGCAGTACTTC CASSQDFFVLTSPGDEQYF
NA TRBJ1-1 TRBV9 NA TGTGCCAGCAGTCAAGCGGGAGGGCGAGCCACTGAAGCTTTCTTT CASSQAGGRATEAFF
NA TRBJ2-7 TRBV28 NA TGTGCCAGCAGTATTAGCGTTGAGAACGAGCAGTACTTC CASSISVENEQYF
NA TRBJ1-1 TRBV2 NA TGTGCCAGCAGGCAAACGGGGGGCGGCGGAGCTTTCTTT CASRQTGGGGAFF
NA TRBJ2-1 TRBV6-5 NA TGTGCCAGCAGTTACCGTAATGAGCAGTTCTTC CASSYRNEQFF
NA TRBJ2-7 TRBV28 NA TGTGCCAGCAGCCTGACAAGCTACGAGCAGTACTTC CASSLTSYEQYF
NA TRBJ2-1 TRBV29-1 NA TGCAGCGCATCATACGGGGCCTACAATGAGCAGTTCTTC CSASYGAYNEQFF
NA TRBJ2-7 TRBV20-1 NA TGCAGTGCTAGAAGGGACTCCGAGCAGTACTTC CSARRDSEQYF
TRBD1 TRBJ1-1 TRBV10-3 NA TGTGCCATCGCGGGACAGGGTAACCCCTTGAACACTGAAGCTTTCTTT CAIAGQGNPLNTEAFF
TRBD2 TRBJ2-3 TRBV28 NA TGTGCCAGCAGTTTAGCTAGCGGAGCCGGCACAGATACGCAGTATTTT CASSLASGAGTDTQYF
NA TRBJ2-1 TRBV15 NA TGTGCCACCAGCAGAGACCCCCTACTGGAGCAGTTCTTC CATSRDPLLEQFF
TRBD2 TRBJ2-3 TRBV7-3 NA TGTGCCAGCAGCTTAACGGGGACTAGCGGGAGGAGTTGGGATACGCAGTATTTT CASSLTGTSGRSWDTQYF
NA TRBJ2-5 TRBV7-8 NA TGTGCCAGCAGCCCACGAATAGGGGGTAGGGAGACCCAGTACTTC CASSPRIGGRETQYF
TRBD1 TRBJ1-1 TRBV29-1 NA TGCAGCGTTCAGGGGGCGCGCACTGAAGCTTTCTTT CSVQGARTEAFF
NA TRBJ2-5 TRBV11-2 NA TGTGCCAGCAGCTCCCCGGGACTCTGGGGGACCCAGTACTTC CASSSPGLWGTQYF
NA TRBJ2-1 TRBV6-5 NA TGTGCCAGCAGTCCGACAGGACGATACAATGAGCAGTTCTTC CASSPTGRYNEQFF
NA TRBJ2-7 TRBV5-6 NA TGTGCCAGCAGCGATCCAGGACAATACGAGCAGTACTTC CASSDPGQYEQYF
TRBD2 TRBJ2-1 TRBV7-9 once TGTGCCAGCAGCCGGGGGGGCAATGAGCAGTTCTTC CASSRGGNEQFF
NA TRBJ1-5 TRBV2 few TGTGCCAGCAGTGAAGTTCCTCTAGCTGGCCGTAGCAATCAGCCCCAGCATTTT CASSEVPLAGRSNQPQHF
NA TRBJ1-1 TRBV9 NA TGTGCCAGCAGCGTAGTGGACAGCCGCATGAACACTGAAGCTTTCTTT CASSVVDSRMNTEAFF
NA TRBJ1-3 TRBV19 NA TGTGCCAGTAGTCAACTCTCTGGAAACACCATATATTTT CASSQLSGNTIYF
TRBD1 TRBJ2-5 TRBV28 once TGTGCCAGCAGTACCATTATCGGACAGGGGGCGGGAGAGACCCAGTACTTC CASSTIIGQGAGETQYF